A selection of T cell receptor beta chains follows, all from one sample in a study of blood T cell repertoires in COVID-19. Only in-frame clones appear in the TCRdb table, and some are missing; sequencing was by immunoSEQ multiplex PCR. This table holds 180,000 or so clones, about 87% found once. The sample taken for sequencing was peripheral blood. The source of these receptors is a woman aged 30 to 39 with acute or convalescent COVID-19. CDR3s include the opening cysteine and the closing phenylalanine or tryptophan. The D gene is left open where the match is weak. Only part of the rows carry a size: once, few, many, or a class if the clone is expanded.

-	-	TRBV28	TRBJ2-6	CASSNGISGANVLTF	TGTGCCAGCAGTAACGGGATATCTGGGGCCAACGTCCTGACTTTC
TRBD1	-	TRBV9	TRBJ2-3	CASSGGQGTGTDTQYF	TGTGCCAGCAGCGGTGGACAGGGGACGGGCACAGATACGCAGTATTTT
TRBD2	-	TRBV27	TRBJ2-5	CASSRDYRTETQYF	TGTGCCAGCAGCCGGGACTACCGGACGGAGACCCAGTACTTC
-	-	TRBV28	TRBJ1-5	CATGQLDQPQHF	TGTGCCACTGGACAGCTCGATCAGCCCCAGCATTTT
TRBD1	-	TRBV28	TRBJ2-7	CASRSGTGTGEQYF	TGTGCCAGCAGATCCGGGACAGGGACCGGCGAGCAGTACTTC
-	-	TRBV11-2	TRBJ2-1	CASSLDPLAKQFF	TGTGCCAGCAGCTTAGACCCCCTAGCTAAGCAGTTCTTC
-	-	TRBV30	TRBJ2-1	CAWNSHSYNEQFF	TGTGCCTGGAACAGTCACTCCTACAATGAGCAGTTCTTC
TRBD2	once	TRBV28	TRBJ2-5	CASRPTSGETQYF	TGTGCCAGCAGGCCGACTAGCGGGGAGACCCAGTACTTC
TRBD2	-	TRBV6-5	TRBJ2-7	CASSYSNPGLLNEQYF	TGTGCCAGCAGTTACTCGAATCCGGGACTACTCAACGAGCAGTACTTC
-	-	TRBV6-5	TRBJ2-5	CASSSSVQETQYF	TGTGCCAGCAGTTCTAGCGTACAAGAGACCCAGTACTTC
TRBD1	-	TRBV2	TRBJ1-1	CASSPYGQGGGGDTEAFF	TGTGCCAGCAGTCCCTATGGGCAGGGGGGTGGTGGGGACACTGAAGCTTTCTTT
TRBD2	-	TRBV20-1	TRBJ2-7	CSASSGTSGYEQYF	TGCAGTGCTAGTTCCGGGACTAGCGGCTACGAGCAGTACTTC
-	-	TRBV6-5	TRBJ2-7	CASRLGTGYAEQYF	TGTGCCAGCAGATTAGGAACAGGTTACGCCGAGCAGTACTTC
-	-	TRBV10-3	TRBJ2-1	CAISESGARSFF	TGTGCCATCAGTGAGTCGGGGGCCCGCTCGTTCTTC
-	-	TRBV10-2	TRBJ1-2	CASRRETSYGYTF	TGCGCCAGCCGAAGAGAGACTTCCTATGGCTACACCTTC
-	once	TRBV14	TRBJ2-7	CASIKLYEQYF	TGTGCCAGCATCAAACTATACGAGCAGTACTTC
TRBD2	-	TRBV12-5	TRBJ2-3	CASGLAGGVTDTQYF	TGTGCTAGTGGTTTAGCGGGAGGGGTCACAGATACGCAGTATTTT
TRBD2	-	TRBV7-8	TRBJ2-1	CASSSDPGTSKGGEQFF	TGTGCCAGCAGCTCCGACCCCGGGACTAGTAAGGGGGGTGAGCAGTTCTTC
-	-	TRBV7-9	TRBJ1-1	CASSHNMRDSEAFF	TGTGCCAGCAGCCATAATATGAGGGACTCTGAAGCTTTCTTT
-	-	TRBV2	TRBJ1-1	CASSANFRGSEAFF	TGTGCCAGCAGCGCTAATTTCAGGGGCTCTGAAGCTTTCTTT
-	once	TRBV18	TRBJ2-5	CASSRGLVWETQYF	TGTGCCAGCTCACGGGGCCTAGTCTGGGAGACCCAGTACTTC
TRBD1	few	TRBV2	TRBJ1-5	CASIGETGRQPQHF	TGTGCCAGCATAGGTGAGACAGGGCGTCAGCCCCAGCATTTT
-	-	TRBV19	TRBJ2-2	CASSIFPVLEAGELFF	TGTGCCAGTAGTATTTTTCCCGTTCTCGAGGCCGGGGAGCTGTTTTTT
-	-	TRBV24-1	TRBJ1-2	CATSPGHDYGYTF	TGTGCCACCAGTCCCGGACACGACTATGGCTACACCTTC
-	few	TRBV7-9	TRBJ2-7	CASSSYEAEQYF	TGTGCCAGCAGCTCCTACGAGGCGGAGCAGTACTTC
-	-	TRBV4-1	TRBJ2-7	CASSQDQASSYEQYF	TGCGCCAGCAGCCAAGATCAAGCGAGCTCCTACGAGCAGTACTTC
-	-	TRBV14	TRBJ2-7	CASSRHGQIYEQYF	TGTGCCAGCAGCCGACACGGACAGATCTACGAGCAGTACTTC
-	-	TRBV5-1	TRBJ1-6	CASSFTGRRDSPLHF	TGCGCCAGCAGCTTTACAGGGAGACGCGATTCACCCCTCCACTTT
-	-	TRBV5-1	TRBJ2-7	CASKDSSSYEQYF	TGCGCCAGCAAGGACTCGTCTTCCTACGAGCAGTACTTC